This T cell receptor (beta chain) was obtained from a study of blood T cells in healthy people across ages (dated by TCRdb to between 2015 and 2017). At the level of the whole study: In model experiments, template switching captured roughly one uniquely barcoded TCR beta cDNA molecule for every two T cells. The study measured age-related changes in TCR beta repertoire diversity using deep sequencing normalized with unique cDNA molecular identifiers. Four age groups were formed from the donors: young (average around 15 years), middle-aged (around 39), aged (more than 55) and long-lived (82). To avoid experimental bias, donors of different ages were spread randomly across the sequencing lanes. Two additional independent replicas of 1 million unique cDNA reads from the same blood draw were analyzed for two donors (one aged 18 to 30 and one aged 80 or older). Results the study describes overall, beyond this receptor: The long-lived group showed more naive CD4+ T cells, fewer expanded clones and increased TCR diversity than the aged group, suggesting age selection. Estimates of total diversity based on one million sequenced T cells were considered lower bounds and underestimates. Observed TCR beta diversity per million T cells fell roughly linearly with age, and a significant reduction was already apparent by age around 39. Because the CMV infection status of the donors was unknown, age-related changes in expanded clonotypes may potentially have been confounded. Observed TCR beta diversity correlated strongly with the percentage of naive T cells measured by flow cytometry. Conclusive comparison of naive and antigen-experienced compartments was prevented by the profiling of bulk unsorted PBMCs.

This clonotype was recorded many times. It lacks a known antigen. One base away there is no much larger clone; base qualities are not given. The library was produced with 5' RACE. TCRdb records Illumina HiSeq 2500 as the sequencer. A second PCR of roughly 7 to 11 cycles was performed with a sample-barcoded 5' primer and a J-beta primer mix. Each TCR beta cDNA molecule received a unique molecular identifier from a template-switch 5' adaptor carrying 12 random nucleotides. Each sample yielded at least 2.5 million CDR3-containing paired-end reads. All of the RNA was converted into first-strand cDNA using the Mint cDNA synthesis kit, with a TRBC-specific oligonucleotide serving as the primer. All cDNA was treated with uracil-DNA glycosylase and then went through a first 18-cycle PCR with the universal primers M1SS and BC2_uni_R. As for how the authors treated the data: For normalization, 1 million high-quality reads, each with a distinct molecular identifier, were randomly selected from each sample. Instead of being binned into consensus sequences, reads with shared molecular identifiers were discarded. MiTCR, with a Q25 quality threshold and the strictest error-elimination algorithm, was used for CDR3 identification, clonotype clustering and error correction. A nonparametric unseen species model with Euler transformation was used to estimate lower-bound total TCR beta diversity. TCRdb cleaned the public reads at Q25 with fastp, built clones with MiXCR and kept in-frame beta chains. Duplicate CDR3 protein sequences are folded into a single record with the most common DNA and genes. TCRdb's processing, not the study's, gives the V and J calls here. The sample table holds 650,000 to 1,000,000 distinct CDR3 sequences, of which about 37% were seen once. Around 13% of the sample comes from the top ten.

Systemically healthy Caucasian individuals from Russia, about 38 in total and aged roughly 6 to 90 years, were included as donors. Approximately 9.7 milliliters of peripheral blood were drawn from each donor into EDTA-treated Vacutainer tubes. Ficoll-Paque density-gradient centrifugation was used to isolate PBMCs, with at least 7 million per sample. Trizol reagent was used to extract total RNA from the PBMCs, yielding at least 5 micrograms per sample. The percentages of naive CD45RAhigh/CD27high T cells were determined by flow cytometry on a PBMC aliquot from every donor. The germline V gene provides CDR1 SGDLS and CDR2 YYNGEE. The CDR3, cysteine through phenylalanine, is 12 amino acids long. The sequence is cut down to CDR3 DNA, 36 bases in frame from base 1. Cut back by 2 bases and 4 bases, the V and J ends lie 6 bases apart.

The clonotype was recovered from a man aged 18 to 29 in good health. Sequencing was carried out using blood. In this chain, TRBV9 is recombined with TRBJ1-2; the D segment cannot be called with confidence. The CDR3 amino acid sequence is: CASSVGSYGYTF. The DNA reads TGTGCCAGCAGCGTCGGGTCCTATGGCTACACCTTC.